This TCR beta chain is from a study of beta chain features in type 1 diabetes. The whole isolated RNA underwent reverse transcription, so sequencing captured expressed TCRB transcripts. Generated by immunoSEQ multiplex PCR, the TCRdb table keeps only in-frame clones and is missing some. The repertoire holds under 300,000 clones, with roughly 10% as singletons. Concerning this clone: The antigen is undetermined.

One heparinised draw of blood, averaging around 120 mL, came from each donor. Points from the study as a whole: In every one of the four CD4+ subsets, TCRB CDR3s were moderately but significantly shorter in Type 1 diabetes patients. Across patients, naive, central memory and Treg TCRB repertoires exhibited apparently greater similarity than was observed across healthy donors. cDNA-based reads could over-represent cells with high TCR expression. HLA effects on TCRB rearrangement stayed unresolved here.

The sequence was obtained from a man aged 30 to 39 with type 1 diabetes. Sequenced sample: naive CD4+ T cells from blood.

CDR3 bases: TGTGCCAGCAGAAAGACAGGGGGACGTTCACCCCTCCACTTT. Its translation: CASRKTGGRSPLHF. The chain links TRBV5-6 to TRBJ1-6; 9 positions agree with TRBD1. The CDR3 is 14 amino acids. V lost 5 bases, J lost 9 bases, and 6 bases stayed unmatched. Germline CDR1 and CDR2: SGHDT and YYEEEE.